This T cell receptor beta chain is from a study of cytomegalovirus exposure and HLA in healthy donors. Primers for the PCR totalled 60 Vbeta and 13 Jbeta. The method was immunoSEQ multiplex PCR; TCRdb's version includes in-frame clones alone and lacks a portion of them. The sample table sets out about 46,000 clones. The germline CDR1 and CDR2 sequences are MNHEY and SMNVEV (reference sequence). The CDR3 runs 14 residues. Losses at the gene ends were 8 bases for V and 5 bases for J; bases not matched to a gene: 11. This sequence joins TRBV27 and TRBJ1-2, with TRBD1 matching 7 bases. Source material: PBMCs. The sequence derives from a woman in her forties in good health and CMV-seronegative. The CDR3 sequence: CASGPPGQTYGYTF. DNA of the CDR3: TGTGCCAGCGGTCCCCCGGGACAGACTTATGGCTACACCTTC.